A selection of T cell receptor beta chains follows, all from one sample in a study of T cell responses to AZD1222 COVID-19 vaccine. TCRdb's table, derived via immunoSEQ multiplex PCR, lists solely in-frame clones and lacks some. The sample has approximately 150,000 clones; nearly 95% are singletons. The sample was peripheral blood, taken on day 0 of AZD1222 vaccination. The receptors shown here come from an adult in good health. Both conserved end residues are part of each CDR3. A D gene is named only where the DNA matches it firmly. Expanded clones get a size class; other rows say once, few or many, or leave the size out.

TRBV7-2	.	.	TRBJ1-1	CASSGAKGLNTEAFF	TGTGCCAGTAGCGGTGCAAAAGGGCTTAACACTGAAGCTTTCTTT
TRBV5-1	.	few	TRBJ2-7	CASSFTSGSYEQYF	TGCGCCAGCAGCTTTACATCGGGGTCCTACGAGCAGTACTTC
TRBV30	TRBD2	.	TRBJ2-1	CAWSVLAGGLSAYNEQFF	TGTGCCTGGAGTGTACTAGCGGGGGGGCTTTCGGCCTACAATGAGCAGTTCTTC
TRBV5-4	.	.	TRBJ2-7	CASSLGGPREQYF	TGTGCCAGCAGCTTAGGAGGTCCTAGGGAGCAGTACTTC
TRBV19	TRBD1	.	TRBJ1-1	CASSMSDRGRITEAFF	TGTGCCAGTAGTATGTCGGACAGGGGGCGAATCACTGAAGCTTTCTTT
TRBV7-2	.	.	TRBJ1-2	CASSLALLGGGYGYTF	TGTGCCAGCAGCTTAGCGCTTCTTGGGGGTGGCTATGGCTACACCTTC
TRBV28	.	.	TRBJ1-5	CASRGQTNQPQHF	TGTGCCAGCAGAGGACAAACCAATCAGCCCCAGCATTTT
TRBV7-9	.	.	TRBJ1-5	CASSLEKETSNQPQHF	TGTGCCAGCAGCTTAGAGAAAGAGACTAGCAATCAGCCCCAGCATTTT
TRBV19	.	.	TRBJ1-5	CASSMGGGPNQSPHF	TGTGCCAGTAGTATGGGGGGGGGCCCCAATCAGTCCCCGCATTTT
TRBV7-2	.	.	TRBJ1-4	CASSLVGYEKLFF	TGTGCCAGCAGCTTAGTAGGGTATGAAAAACTGTTTTTT
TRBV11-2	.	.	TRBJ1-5	CASSSVKRHQPQHF	TGTGCCAGCAGCTCCGTGAAGCGCCATCAGCCCCAGCATTTT
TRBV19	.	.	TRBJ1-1	CASSIDLWTNTEAFF	TGTGCCAGTAGTATAGATCTCTGGACGAACACTGAAGCTTTCTTT
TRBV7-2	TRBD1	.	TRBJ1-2	CASSSQGAQGYTF	TGTGCCAGCAGCTCACAGGGGGCGCAGGGCTACACCTTC
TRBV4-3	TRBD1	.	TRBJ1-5	CASSQAWTGSNQPQHF	TGCGCCAGCAGCCAAGCTTGGACAGGGAGCAATCAGCCCCAGCATTTT